These T cell receptor beta chains were read from a single sample in a study of T cell changes during pregnancy in multiple sclerosis. Profiling relied on immunoSEQ multiplex PCR, and the TCRdb table lists in-frame clones only, not all of them. The sample holds about 89,000 clones, around 94% seen once. This material consisted of peripheral blood, taken in the third trimester of pregnancy. These receptors came from a female donor with multiple sclerosis, enrolled in a pregnancy study. Each CDR3 is given with its conserved first and last residue. Each record gives: J gene, V gene, CDR3 length, CDR3 protein.

>TRBJ2-1|TRBV27|13
CASSLARDNEQFF
>TRBJ2-7|TRBV19|13
CASSLTSVYEQYF
>TRBJ2-7|TRBV19|15
CASSPTSGSSYEQYF
>TRBJ2-5|TRBV28|17
CASSFASGQIRQETQYF
>TRBJ2-2|TRBV5-1|15
CASSFKGANTGELFF
>TRBJ2-3|TRBV7-6|16
CASSSVAGGSGNTQYF
>TRBJ2-2|TRBV19|12
CASNRNTGELFF
>TRBJ2-7|TRBV4-2|15
CASSQGGGGADEQYF
>TRBJ2-5|TRBV7-6|16
CASRDGTSGRHKTQYF
>TRBJ2-2|TRBV25-1|15
CASSERGLNTGELFF
>TRBJ2-7|TRBV30|15
CAWSGTSGIFYEQYF
>TRBJ1-4|TRBV29-1|14
CSVEGTGANEKLFF
>TRBJ1-1|TRBV29-1|13
CSVRDRVGTEAFF
>TRBJ1-2|TRBV2|14
CASSARQGNYGYTF
>TRBJ1-2|TRBV5-8|15
CASTIRQLSANGYTF
>TRBJ1-2|TRBV19|15
CASSSETGANYGYTF
>TRBJ2-5|TRBV11-2|16
CASSYLGGGIQETQYF
>TRBJ2-7|TRBV9|16
CASSEGGTSGTYEQYF
>TRBJ1-2|TRBV10-3|15
CAIKTGEAENYGYTF
>TRBJ2-3|TRBV10-3|15
CAIRSGRAGTDTQYF
>TRBJ2-1|TRBV27|13
CASQLGGNNEQFF
>TRBJ1-5|TRBV7-8|13
CASSLRGNQPQHF
>TRBJ1-2|TRBV9|16
CASSALTGKSNYGYTF
>TRBJ1-5|TRBV27|15
CASSLSGRSNQPQHF
>TRBJ1-3|TRBV2|15
CASGGGTNSGNTIYF
>TRBJ1-5|TRBV5-4|14
CASSAGGSNQPQHF
>TRBJ1-1|TRBV19|12
CASSRLTGEAFF
>TRBJ2-7|TRBV27|13
CASSLRTEYEQYF
>TRBJ2-6|TRBV7-9|15
CASRLQGSGANVLTF
>TRBJ2-1|TRBV4-1|14
CASSQEWSTGEQFF
>TRBJ2-5|TRBV7-9|19
CASSRRPGLAGRIWETQYF
>TRBJ2-1|TRBV6-4|14
CASSDSLIAAEQFF
>TRBJ2-3|TRBV7-9|19
CASSGPPGYTSTSTDTQYF
>TRBJ2-1|TRBV4-1|19
CASSQDGTGLGGSYNEQFF
>TRBJ1-1|TRBV19|13
CASMAGRKTEAFF
>TRBJ2-2|TRBV27|15
CASTPNPAGAGELFF
>TRBJ1-2|TRBV29-1|12
CSVEGQLYGYTF
>TRBJ2-1|TRBV7-2|16
CASSLASGRSDDEQFF
>TRBJ2-5|TRBV5-4|15
CASSSGLGLGETQYF
>TRBJ2-1|TRBV7-2|17
CASSSMWAWGAYNEQFF
>TRBJ1-4|TRBV13|14
CASSLQVLQQKLFF
>TRBJ2-2|TRBV29-1|19
CSVEDLWLAADPEYRELFF
>TRBJ2-7|TRBV11-2|14
CASSLGIGDYEQYF
>TRBJ2-7|TRBV19|15
CASSIVSGSHYEQYF
>TRBJ2-7|TRBV21-1|16
CASSATGTALSYEQYF
>TRBJ2-1|TRBV7-6|14
CASSSAGSYNEQFF
>TRBJ2-7|TRBV5-1|16
CASSSEEQIPFYEQYF
>TRBJ2-1|TRBV11-2|16
CASSPRLAGLYNEQFF
>TRBJ1-4|TRBV5-6|14
CASSLGGAREKLFF
>TRBJ2-3|TRBV5-6|15
CASSSTDTPPDTQYF